The T cell receptor (beta chain) described here comes from a study of CD4 T cells in relation to SARS-CoV-2 and coronaviruses. The CDR3 is 23 residues long. Per the germline V gene, CDR1 is SGHRS and CDR2 is YFSETQ. V dropped 2 bases and J dropped 0; count of bases not matched to a gene: 25. The protocol was immunoSEQ multiplex PCR, while the TCRdb copy is restricted to in-frame clones and leaves out a portion. The sample comprises about 35,000 clones, roughly 80% of which are singletons, and approximately 7% rests with the top ten. On this clone itself: The target antigen is unknown.

The specimen sequenced was naive CD4+ T cells from PBMCs, cultured in vitro. The sample's subset: naive CD4+ T cells isolated by negative enrichment. The rearrangement joins TRBV5-1 to TRBJ2-1, with TRBD2 identical over 8 bases. The clonotype was recovered from an adult with COVID-19. The CDR3 loop is CASSLVSFPSWREAPSSYNEQFF. The CDR3 nucleotides are TGCGCCAGCAGCTTAGTATCCTTCCCTTCGTGGCGGGAGGCACCGAGCTCCTACAATGAGCAGTTCTTC.